Described below is a single T cell receptor beta chain sequence and its context. This specimen belongs to a study of blood T cell repertoires in COVID-19. Across the whole study: The samples span acute and convalescent COVID-19 from the United States, Italy and Spain. Sources were T cells, B-cell-depleted T cells, or PBMCs; the material itself was cDNA or gDNA.

V trimming: 5 bases; J trimming: 4 bases; junction bases outside the gene matches: 9. Germline V gives CDR1 MNHEY, CDR2 SMNVEV (reference sequence). The CDR3 contains 16 residues. In the authors' workflow: Reference gene primer amplification in the assay estimated nucleated cell counts. The assay was immunoSEQ multiplex PCR, and TCRdb's table has in-frame clones only and misses some. Clonal size and the V and J genes are those of that table, whereas D and trimming came from the DNA. The table lists fewer than 200,000 clones, roughly 70% of them singletons. The chain couples TRBV27 to TRBJ2-5; TRBD2 matches at 11 bases. The sequenced sample consisted of peripheral blood. The TCR sequence derives from a woman aged 80 or over with acute or convalescent COVID-19. CDR3: CASSRGALAGVETQYF. As DNA, the CDR3 is TGTGCCAGCAGTAGGGGGGCACTAGCGGGAGTAGAGACCCAGTACTTC.